Listed below are T cell receptor beta chains from one sample, sequenced in a study of patients and donors after allogeneic stem cell transplantation. Each CDR3 protein gets one entry after TCRdb re-called the RT-PCR reads with MiXCR. The data hold about 230,000 distinct CDR3 sequences, with 12% to 15% observed a single time. Input material: blood, either unsorted or a sorted T cell fraction (not recorded which). The receptors stem from a human donor who was either an allogeneic HSCT recipient or a stem cell or donor lymphocyte infusion donor (not recorded which). It is not recorded whose cells these are; they may come from a transplant donor. Both conserved end residues are part of each CDR3. D genes are given only for firm matches.

j_call | cdr3_length | v_call | d_call | cdr3_aa
TRBJ2-1 | 14 | TRBV7-9 | TRBD2 | CAGSSLGTSYEQFF
TRBJ1-1 | 13 | TRBV5-1 | NA | CASSVGKGTEAFF
TRBJ2-3 | 17 | TRBV21-1 | NA | CASSGPGQGTWTDTQYF
TRBJ1-1 | 13 | TRBV11-2 | NA | CASSRTENTEAFF
TRBJ1-5 | 16 | TRBV10-2 | NA | CASRSSGTTSNQPQHF
TRBJ2-2 | 14 | TRBV5-1 | TRBD1 | CASSRDRGAGELFF
TRBJ2-7 | 14 | TRBV28 | NA | CATPRGRVRYEQYF
TRBJ2-2 | 16 | TRBV12-3/TRBV12-4 | NA | CASSLLAAGPAGELFF
TRBJ1-2 | 15 | TRBV5-4 | NA | CASSLKGIVNYGYTF
TRBJ2-5 | 16 | TRBV24-1 | NA | CATSDPRAGKQETQYF
TRBJ2-5 | 17 | TRBV4-3 | TRBD2 | CASSQVMEAGGQETQYF
TRBJ2-1 | 15 | TRBV6-2/TRBV6-3 | TRBD2 | CASRPWTSGYNEQFF
TRBJ2-3 | 15 | TRBV11-3 | TRBD1 | CASSNRQGDTDTQYF
TRBJ2-1 | 13 | TRBV6-6 | NA | CASTYPTYNEQFF
TRBJ1-2 | 13 | TRBV18 | NA | CASTETVFYGYTF
TRBJ1-1 | 14 | TRBV5-1 | NA | CASSLEGPTAEAFF
TRBJ1-2 | 13 | TRBV6-1 | NA | CASSSWGNYGYTF
TRBJ2-3 | 13 | TRBV19 | NA | CASSMGRTDTQYF
TRBJ2-1 | 17 | TRBV7-8 | NA | CASSLRGGQGSYNEQFF
TRBJ1-3 | 16 | TRBV18 | NA | CASSPDATDSGNTIYF
TRBJ2-7 | 15 | TRBV7-6 | TRBD1 | CASSPGTGDPYEQYF
TRBJ1-6 | 15 | TRBV6-1 | TRBD1 | CASRKDRVVNSPLHF